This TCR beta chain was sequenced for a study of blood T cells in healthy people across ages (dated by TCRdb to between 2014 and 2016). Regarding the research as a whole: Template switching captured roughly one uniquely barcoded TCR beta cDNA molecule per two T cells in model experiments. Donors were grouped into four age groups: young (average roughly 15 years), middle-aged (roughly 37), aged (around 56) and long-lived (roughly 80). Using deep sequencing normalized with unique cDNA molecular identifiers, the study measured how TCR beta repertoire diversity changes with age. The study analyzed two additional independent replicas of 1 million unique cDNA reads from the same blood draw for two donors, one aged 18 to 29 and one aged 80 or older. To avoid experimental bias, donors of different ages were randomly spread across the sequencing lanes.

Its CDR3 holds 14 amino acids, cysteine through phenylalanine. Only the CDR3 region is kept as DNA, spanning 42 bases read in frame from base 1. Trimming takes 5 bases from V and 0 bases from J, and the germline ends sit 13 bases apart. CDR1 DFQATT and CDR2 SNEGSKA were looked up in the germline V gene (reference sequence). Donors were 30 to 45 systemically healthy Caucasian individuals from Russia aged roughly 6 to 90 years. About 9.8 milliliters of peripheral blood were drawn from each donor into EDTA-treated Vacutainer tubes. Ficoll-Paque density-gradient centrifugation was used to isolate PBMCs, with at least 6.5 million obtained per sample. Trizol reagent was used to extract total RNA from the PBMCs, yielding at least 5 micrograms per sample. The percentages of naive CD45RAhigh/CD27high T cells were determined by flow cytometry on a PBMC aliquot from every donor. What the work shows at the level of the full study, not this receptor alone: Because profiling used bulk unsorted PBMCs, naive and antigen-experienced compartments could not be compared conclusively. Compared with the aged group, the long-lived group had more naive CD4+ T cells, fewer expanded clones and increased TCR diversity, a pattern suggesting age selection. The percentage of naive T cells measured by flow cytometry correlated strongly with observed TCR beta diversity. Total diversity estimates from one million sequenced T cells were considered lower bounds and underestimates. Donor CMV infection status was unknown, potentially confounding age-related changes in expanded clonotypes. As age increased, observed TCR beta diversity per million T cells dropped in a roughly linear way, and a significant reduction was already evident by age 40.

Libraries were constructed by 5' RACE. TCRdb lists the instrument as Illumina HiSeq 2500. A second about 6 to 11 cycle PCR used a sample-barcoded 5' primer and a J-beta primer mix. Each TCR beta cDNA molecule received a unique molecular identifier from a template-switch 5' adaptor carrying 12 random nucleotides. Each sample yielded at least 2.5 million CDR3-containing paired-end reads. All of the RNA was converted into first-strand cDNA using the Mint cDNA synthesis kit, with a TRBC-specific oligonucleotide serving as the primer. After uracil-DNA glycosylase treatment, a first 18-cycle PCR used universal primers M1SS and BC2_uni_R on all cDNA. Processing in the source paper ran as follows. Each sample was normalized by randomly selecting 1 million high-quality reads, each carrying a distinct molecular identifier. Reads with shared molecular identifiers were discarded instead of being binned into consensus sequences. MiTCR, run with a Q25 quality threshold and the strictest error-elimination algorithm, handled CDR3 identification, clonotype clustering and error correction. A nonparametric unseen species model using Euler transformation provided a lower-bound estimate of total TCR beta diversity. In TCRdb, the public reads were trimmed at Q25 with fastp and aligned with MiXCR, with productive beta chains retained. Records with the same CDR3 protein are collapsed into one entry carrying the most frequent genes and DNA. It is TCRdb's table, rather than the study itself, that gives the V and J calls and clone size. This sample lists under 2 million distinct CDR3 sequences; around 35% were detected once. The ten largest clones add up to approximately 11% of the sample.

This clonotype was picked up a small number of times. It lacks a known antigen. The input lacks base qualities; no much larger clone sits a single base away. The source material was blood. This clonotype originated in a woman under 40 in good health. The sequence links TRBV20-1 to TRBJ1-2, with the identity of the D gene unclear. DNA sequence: TGCAGTGCTCTACCGGCAGGATCTAACTATGGCTACACCTTC. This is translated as CSALPAGSNYGYTF.